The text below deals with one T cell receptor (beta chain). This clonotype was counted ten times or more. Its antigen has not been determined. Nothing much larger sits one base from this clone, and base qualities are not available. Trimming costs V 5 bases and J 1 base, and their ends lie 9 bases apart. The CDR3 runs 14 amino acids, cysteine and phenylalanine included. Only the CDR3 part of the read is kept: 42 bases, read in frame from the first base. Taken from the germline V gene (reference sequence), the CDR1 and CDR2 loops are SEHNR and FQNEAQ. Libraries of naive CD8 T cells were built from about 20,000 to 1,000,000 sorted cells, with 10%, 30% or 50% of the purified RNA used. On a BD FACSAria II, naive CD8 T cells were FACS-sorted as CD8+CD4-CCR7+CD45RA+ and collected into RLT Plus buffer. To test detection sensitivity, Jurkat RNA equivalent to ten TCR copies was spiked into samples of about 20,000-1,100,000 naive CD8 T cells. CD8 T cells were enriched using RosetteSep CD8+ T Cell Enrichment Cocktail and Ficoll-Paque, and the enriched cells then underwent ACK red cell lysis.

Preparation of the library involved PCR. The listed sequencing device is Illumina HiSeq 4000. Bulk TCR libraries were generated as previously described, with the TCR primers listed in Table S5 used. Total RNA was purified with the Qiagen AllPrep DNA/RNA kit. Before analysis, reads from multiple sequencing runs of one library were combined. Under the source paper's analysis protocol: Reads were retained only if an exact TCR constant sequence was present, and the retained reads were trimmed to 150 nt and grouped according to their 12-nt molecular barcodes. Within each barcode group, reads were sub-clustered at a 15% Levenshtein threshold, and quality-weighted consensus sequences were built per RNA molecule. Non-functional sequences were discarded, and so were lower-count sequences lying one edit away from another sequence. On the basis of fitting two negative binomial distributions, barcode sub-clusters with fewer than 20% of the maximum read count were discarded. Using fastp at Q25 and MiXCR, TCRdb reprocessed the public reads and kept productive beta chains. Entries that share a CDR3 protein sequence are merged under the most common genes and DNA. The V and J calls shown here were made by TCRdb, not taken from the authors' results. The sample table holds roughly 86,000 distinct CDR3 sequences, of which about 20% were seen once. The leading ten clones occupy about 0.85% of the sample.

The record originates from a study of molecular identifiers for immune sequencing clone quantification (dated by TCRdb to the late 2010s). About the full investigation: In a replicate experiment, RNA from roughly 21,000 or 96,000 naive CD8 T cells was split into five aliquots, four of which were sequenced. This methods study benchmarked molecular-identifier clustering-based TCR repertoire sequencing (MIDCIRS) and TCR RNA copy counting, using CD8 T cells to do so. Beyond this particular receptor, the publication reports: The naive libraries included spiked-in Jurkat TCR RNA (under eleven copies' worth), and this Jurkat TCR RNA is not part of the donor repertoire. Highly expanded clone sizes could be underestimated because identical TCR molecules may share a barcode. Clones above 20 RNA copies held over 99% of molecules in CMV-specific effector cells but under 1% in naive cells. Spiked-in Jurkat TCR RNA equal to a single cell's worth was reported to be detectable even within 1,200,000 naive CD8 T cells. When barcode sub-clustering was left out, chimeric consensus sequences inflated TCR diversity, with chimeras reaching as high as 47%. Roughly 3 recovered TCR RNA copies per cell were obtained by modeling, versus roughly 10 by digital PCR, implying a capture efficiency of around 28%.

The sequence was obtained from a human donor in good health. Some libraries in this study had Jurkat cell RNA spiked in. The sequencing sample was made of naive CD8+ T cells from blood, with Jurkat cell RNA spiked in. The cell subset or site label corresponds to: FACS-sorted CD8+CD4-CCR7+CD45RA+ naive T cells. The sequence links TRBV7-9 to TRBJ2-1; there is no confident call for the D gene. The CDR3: CASSPTLSYNEQFF. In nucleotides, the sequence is TGTGCCAGCAGCCCCACCCTTTCCTACAATGAGCAGTTCTTC.